Included here is one T cell receptor (beta chain) sequence, with context. Its matching antigen is unknown. Amplification of TCR beta CDR3 regions was performed using RNA transcripts as template. HTBI primers were used for first-round RT-PCR of the TCR CDR3. In TCRdb, the multiplex PCR reads were re-called with MiXCR into one record per CDR3 protein. The sample lists roughly 350,000 distinct CDR3 sequences, 12% to 15% seen once, with approximately 35% in the top ten. This sample is drawn from a study of T cells in Graves' hyperthyroidism and ophthalmopathy. Findings and caveats of the study: The model forecast ophthalmopathy, anticipating it by a median approximately 6 months before onset.

Fresh peripheral blood, 7.5 to 10 ml, yielded the PBMCs. Germline V CDR1 and CDR2: MNHEY, SMNVEV (reference sequence). This CDR3 contains 14 residues. J gave up 6 bases and V 5 bases, and 10 bases lay outside the gene matches. Sequencing was carried out using blood. The V gene is TRBV27, the J gene TRBJ2-7, with 7 bases matching TRBD2. This receptor was obtained from a woman aged 40 to 50 with Graves' ophthalmopathy. The CDR3 DNA is TGTGCCAGCAGTGGGGGGGGGGGGGTGTGCGAGCAGTACTTC. It specifies CASSGGGGVCEQYF.